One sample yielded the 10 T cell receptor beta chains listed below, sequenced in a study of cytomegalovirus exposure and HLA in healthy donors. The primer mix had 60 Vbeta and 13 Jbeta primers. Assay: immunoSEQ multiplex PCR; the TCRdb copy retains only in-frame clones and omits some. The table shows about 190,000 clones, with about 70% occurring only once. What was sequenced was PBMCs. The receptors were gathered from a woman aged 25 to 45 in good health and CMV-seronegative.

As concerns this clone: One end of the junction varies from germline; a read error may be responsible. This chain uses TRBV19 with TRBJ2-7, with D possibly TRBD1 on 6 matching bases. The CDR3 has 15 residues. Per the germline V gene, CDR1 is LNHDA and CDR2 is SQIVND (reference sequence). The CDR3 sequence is CASSPRQVISYKQYF. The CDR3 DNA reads TGTGCCAGTAGTCCAAGACAGGTGATATCCTACAAGCAGTACTTC.

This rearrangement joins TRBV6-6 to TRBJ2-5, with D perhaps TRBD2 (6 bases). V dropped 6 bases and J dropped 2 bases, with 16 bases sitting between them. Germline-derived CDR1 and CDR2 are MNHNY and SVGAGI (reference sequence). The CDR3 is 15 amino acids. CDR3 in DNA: TGTGCCAGCAGGTGGTCGGGGGTCCCGCAAGAGACCCAGTACTTC. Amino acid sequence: CASRWSGVPQETQYF.

Here the CDR3 DNA reads TGTGCCAGCAGCCACCCCCGGACCGGGACAGGCCGACTTGACCTGAATGAGCAGTTCTTC. This encodes CASSHPRTGTGRLDLNEQFF. This chain joins TRBV5-5 and TRBJ2-1; 8 bases align to TRBD1. The CDR3 is made up of 20 amino acids. The trim removed 4 bases at V and 7 bases at J, leaving 25 bases unmatched. CDR1 is SGHKS, CDR2 YYEKEE, per germline (reference sequence).

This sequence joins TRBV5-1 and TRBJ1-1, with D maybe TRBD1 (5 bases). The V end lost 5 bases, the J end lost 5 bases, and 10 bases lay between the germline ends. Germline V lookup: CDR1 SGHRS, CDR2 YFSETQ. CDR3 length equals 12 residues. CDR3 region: CASREGSTEAFF. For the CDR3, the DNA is TGCGCCAGCAGGGAGGGGAGTACTGAAGCTTTCTTT.

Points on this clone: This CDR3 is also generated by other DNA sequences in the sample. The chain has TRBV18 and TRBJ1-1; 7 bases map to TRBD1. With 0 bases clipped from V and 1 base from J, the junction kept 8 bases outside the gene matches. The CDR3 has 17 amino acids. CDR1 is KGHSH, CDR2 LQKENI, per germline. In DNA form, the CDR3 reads TGTGCCAGCTCACCACCATTTATCGGGACAGCGAACACTGAAGCTTTCTTT. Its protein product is CASSPPFIGTANTEAFF.

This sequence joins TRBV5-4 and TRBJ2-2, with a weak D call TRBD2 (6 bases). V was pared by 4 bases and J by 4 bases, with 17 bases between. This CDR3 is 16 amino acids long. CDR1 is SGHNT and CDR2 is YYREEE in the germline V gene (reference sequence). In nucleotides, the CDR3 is TGTGCCAGCAGCCTTCCGGGACTCCCTAGCACCGGGGAGCTGTTTTTT. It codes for CASSLPGLPSTGELFF.

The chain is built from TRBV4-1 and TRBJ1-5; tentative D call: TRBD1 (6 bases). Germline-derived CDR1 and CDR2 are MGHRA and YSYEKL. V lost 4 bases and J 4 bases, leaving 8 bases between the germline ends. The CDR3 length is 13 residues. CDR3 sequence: CASSPGVNQPQHF. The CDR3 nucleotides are TGCGCCAGCAGCCCAGGGGTGAATCAGCCCCAGCATTTT.

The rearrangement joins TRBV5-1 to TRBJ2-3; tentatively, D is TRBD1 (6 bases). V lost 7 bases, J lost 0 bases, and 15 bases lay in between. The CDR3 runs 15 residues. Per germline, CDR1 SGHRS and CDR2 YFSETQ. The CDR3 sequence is CASSLRTDSTDTQYF. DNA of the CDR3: TGCGCCAGCTCTCTCCGGACAGATAGCACAGATACGCAGTATTTT.

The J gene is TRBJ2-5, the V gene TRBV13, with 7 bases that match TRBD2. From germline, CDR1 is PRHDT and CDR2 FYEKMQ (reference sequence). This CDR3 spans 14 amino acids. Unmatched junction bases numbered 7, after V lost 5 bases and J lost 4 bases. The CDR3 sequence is CASSPRWGGETQYF. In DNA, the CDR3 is TGTGCCAGCAGCCCCCGCTGGGGGGGAGAGACCCAGTACTTC.

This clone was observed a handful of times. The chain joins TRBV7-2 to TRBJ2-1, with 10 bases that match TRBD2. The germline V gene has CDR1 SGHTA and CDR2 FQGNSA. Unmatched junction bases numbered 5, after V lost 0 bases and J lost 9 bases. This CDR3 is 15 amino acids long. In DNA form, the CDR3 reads TGTGCCAGCAGCTTAGCTAGCGGGAGGAGGGGTGAGCAGTTCTTC. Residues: CASSLASGRRGEQFF.